Listed below are T cell receptor beta chains from one sample, sequenced in a study of cytomegalovirus exposure and HLA in healthy donors. Profiling relied on immunoSEQ multiplex PCR, and the TCRdb table lists in-frame clones only, not all of them. The sample holds about 100,000 clones, approximately 76% seen once. Sequenced input: PBMCs. These receptors all stem from a man in his forties or fifties in good health and CMV-seropositive. CDR3s include the opening cysteine and the closing phenylalanine or tryptophan. The order of the fields is clone size, V gene, D gene, J gene, CDR3 DNA, CDR3 protein. D genes are given only for firm matches. Part of the rows lack a size; the others show once, few, many or a class for expanded clones.

size: -; V: TRBV2; D: -; J: TRBJ2-1; DNA: TGTGCCAGCAGTGATGATACGAGCTCCTACAATGAGCAGTTCTTC; CDR3: CASSDDTSSYNEQFF
size: -; V: TRBV5-4; D: TRBD1; J: TRBJ2-7; DNA: TGTGCCAGCAGCGCCCCAGGGACAGGGGGCTTGCACGAGCAGTACTTC; CDR3: CASSAPGTGGLHEQYF
size: -; V: TRBV5-5; D: -; J: TRBJ2-7; DNA: TGTGCCAGCAGCTTGGCGGACAGCGCCTACGAGCAGTACTTC; CDR3: CASSLADSAYEQYF
size: once; V: TRBV9; D: -; J: TRBJ2-2; DNA: TGTGCCAGCAGCGTAGTATCCGGGGCCGGGGAGCTGTTTTTT; CDR3: CASSVVSGAGELFF
size: -; V: TRBV4-3; D: -; J: TRBJ1-6; DNA: TGCGCCAGCAGCCAAGATCGGAGCGGATCACCCCTCCACTTT; CDR3: CASSQDRSGSPLHF
size: -; V: TRBV7-9; D: TRBD1; J: TRBJ1-4; DNA: TGTGCCAGCAGCTTATCGTGGGGACAGTTAAATGAAAAACTGTTTTTT; CDR3: CASSLSWGQLNEKLFF
size: -; V: TRBV9; D: TRBD2; J: TRBJ2-1; DNA: TGTGCCAGCAGCCCAAGACTAGCGGGGGGGCGAGGTGAGCAGTTCTTC; CDR3: CASSPRLAGGRGEQFF
size: -; V: TRBV6-1; D: -; J: TRBJ1-1; DNA: TGTGCCAGCTTTGGGGGCGCGTTCACTGAAGCTTTCTTT; CDR3: CASFGGAFTEAFF
size: -; V: TRBV10-2; D: TRBD2; J: TRBJ2-1; DNA: TGCGCCAGCAGCCCCCTGGGACTAGCGGGAGAGAGGGGGGCTTACAATGAGCAGTTCTTC; CDR3: CASSPLGLAGERGAYNEQFF
size: -; V: TRBV5-1; D: TRBD1; J: TRBJ1-6; DNA: TGCGCCAGCAGCTTGCGAAGGATGACAGGGGAGGTCGGTAATTCACCCCTCCACTTT; CDR3: CASSLRRMTGEVGNSPLHF
size: few; V: TRBV20-1; D: -; J: TRBJ2-5; DNA: TGCAGTGGGGGCATCCAAGAGACCCAGTACTTC; CDR3: CSGGIQETQYF
size: few; V: TRBV10-3; D: TRBD1; J: TRBJ2-7; DNA: TGTGCCATCAGAGATAGACAGGGCTCGGTCGAGCAGTACTTC; CDR3: CAIRDRQGSVEQYF
size: -; V: TRBV20-1; D: -; J: TRBJ2-3; DNA: TGCAGTGCTAGACCCGCAGATACGCAGTATTTT; CDR3: CSARPADTQYF
size: -; V: TRBV10-1; D: -; J: TRBJ1-1; DNA: TGCGCCAGCAGTGAGACAGTGAACACTGAAGCTTTCTTT; CDR3: CASSETVNTEAFF